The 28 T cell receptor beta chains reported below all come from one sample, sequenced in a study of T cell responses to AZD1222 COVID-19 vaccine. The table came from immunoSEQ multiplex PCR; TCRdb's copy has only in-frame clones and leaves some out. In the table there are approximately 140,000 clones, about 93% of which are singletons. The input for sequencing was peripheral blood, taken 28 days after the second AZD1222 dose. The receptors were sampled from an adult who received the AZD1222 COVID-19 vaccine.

CDR3 in DNA: TGTGCCAGCGGGCGGGACTCCTACGAGCAGTACTTC. Residues: CASGRDSYEQYF. V usage is TRBV6-5 and J usage is TRBJ2-7, with TRBD2 as a possible D gene (6 bases). V lost 8 bases and J lost 0, with 8 bases in between. Germline assignment: CDR1 MNHEY and CDR2 SVGAGI. The CDR3 is made up of 12 amino acids.

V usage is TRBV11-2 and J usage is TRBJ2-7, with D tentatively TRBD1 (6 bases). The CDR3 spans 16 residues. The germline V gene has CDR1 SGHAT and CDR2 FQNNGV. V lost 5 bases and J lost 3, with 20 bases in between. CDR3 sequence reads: CASSLTDSGAFYEQYF. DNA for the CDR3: TGTGCCAGCAGCCTTACGGACAGCGGAGCATTCTACGAGCAGTACTTC. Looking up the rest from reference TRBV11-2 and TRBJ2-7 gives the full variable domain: EAGVAQSPRYKIIEKRQSVAFWCNPISGHATLYWYQQILGQGPKLLIQFQNNGVVDDSQLPKDRFSAERLKGVDSTLKIQPAKLEDSAVYLCASSLTDSGAFYEQYFGPGTRLTVT.

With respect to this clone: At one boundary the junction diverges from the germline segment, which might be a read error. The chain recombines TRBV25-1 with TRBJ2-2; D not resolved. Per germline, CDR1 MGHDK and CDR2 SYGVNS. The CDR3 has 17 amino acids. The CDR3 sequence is CASSYWSTTLNAGELFF. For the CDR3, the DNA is TGTGCCAGCAGTTATTGGTCGACGACTTTGAACGCCGGGGAGCTGTTTTTT.

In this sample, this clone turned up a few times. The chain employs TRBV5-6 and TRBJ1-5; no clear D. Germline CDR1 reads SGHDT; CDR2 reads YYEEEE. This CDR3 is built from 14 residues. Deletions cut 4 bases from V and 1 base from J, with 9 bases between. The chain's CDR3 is CASSQWGSNQPQHF. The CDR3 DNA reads TGTGCCAGCAGCCAATGGGGAAGCAATCAGCCCCAGCATTTT.

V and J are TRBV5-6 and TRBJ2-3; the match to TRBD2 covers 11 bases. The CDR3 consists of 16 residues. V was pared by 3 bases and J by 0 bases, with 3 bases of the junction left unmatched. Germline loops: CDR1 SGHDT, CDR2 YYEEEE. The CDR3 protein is CASSSRTSGSTDTQYF. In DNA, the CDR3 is TGTGCCAGCAGCTCACGGACTAGCGGGAGCACAGATACGCAGTATTTT.

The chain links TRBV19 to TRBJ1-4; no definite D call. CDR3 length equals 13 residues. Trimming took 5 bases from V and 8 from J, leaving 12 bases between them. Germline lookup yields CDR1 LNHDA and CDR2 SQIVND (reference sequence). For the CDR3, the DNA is TGTGCCAGTAGTGTCCGGACCGGGGAAAAACTGTTTTTT. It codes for CASSVRTGEKLFF.

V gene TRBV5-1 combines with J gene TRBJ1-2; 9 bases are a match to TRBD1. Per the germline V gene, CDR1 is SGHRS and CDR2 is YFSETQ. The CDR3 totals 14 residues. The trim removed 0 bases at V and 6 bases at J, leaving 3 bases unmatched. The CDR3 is CASSLAGQGNGYTF. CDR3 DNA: TGCGCCAGCAGCTTGGCCGGACAGGGGAATGGCTACACCTTC.

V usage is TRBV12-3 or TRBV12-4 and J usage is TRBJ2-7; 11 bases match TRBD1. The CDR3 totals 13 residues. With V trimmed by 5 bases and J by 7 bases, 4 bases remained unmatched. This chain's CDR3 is CASSGQGAKEQYF. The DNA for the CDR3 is TGTGCCAGCAGTGGACAGGGGGCAAAAGAGCAGTACTTC.

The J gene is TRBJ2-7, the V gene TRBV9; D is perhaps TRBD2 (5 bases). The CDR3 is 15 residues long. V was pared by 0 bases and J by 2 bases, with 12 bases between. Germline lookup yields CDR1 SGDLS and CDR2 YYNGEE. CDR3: CASSVGWEPTYEQYF. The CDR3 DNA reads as TGTGCCAGCAGCGTAGGCTGGGAGCCTACCTACGAGCAGTACTTC.

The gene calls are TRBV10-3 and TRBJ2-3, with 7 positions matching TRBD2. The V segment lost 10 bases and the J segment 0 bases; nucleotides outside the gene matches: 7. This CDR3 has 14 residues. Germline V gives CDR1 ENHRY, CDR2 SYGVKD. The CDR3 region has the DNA TGTGCCACCAATCGGCGGGAGAGCACAGATACGCAGTATTTT. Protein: CATNRRESTDTQYF.

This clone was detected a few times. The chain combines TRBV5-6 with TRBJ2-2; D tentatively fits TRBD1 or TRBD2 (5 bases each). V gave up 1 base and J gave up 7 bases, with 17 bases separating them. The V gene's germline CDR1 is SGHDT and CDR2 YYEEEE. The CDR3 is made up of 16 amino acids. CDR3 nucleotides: TGTGCCAGCAGCTTGTTCGCCGGGGCCCAGAGCGGGGAGCTGTTTTTT. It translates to CASSLFAGAQSGELFF. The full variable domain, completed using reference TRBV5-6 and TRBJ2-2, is DAGVTQSPTHLIKTRGQQVTLRCSPKSGHDTVSWYQQALGQGPQFIFQYYEEEERQRGNFPDRFSGHQFPNYSSELNVNALLLGDSALYLCASSLFAGAQSGELFFGEGSRLTVL.

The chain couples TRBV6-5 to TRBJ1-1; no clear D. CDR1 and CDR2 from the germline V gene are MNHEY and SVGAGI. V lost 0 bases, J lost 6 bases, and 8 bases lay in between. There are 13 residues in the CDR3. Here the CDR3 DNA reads TGTGCCAGCAGTTACTCGTCTATTCCTGAAGCTTTCTTT. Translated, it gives CASSYSSIPEAFF.

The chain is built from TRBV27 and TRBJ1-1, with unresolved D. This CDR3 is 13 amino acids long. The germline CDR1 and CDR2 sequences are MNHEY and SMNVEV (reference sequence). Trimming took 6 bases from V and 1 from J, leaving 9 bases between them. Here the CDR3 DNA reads TGTGCCAGCAGCCCCTTATGGAACACTGAAGCTTTCTTT. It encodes CASSPLWNTEAFF.

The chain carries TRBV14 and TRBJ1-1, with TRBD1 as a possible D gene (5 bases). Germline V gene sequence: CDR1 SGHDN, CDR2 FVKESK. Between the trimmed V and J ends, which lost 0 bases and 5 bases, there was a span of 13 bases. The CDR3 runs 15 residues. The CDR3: CASSQDLGGVTEAFF. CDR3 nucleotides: TGTGCCAGCAGCCAAGATCTAGGAGGGGTGACTGAAGCTTTCTTT.

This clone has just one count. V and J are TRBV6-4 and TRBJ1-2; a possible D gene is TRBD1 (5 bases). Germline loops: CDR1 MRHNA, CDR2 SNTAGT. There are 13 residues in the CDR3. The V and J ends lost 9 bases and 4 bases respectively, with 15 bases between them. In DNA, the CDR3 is TGTGCCAGAGGAATACTCGACAGCTATGGCTACACCTTC. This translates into CARGILDSYGYTF.

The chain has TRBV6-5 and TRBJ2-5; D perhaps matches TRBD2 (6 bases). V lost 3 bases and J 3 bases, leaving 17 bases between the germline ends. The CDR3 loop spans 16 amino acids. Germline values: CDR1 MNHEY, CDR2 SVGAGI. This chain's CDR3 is CASSYSGSGGEETQYF. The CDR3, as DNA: TGTGCCAGCAGTTATTCGGGCAGCGGAGGGGAAGAGACCCAGTACTTC.

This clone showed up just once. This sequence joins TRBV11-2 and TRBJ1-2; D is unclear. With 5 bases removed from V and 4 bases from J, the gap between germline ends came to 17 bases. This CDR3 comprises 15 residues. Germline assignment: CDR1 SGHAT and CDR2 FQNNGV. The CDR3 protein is CASSQLSAGGYGYTF. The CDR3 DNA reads TGTGCCAGCAGCCAACTAAGCGCAGGAGGCTATGGCTACACCTTC.

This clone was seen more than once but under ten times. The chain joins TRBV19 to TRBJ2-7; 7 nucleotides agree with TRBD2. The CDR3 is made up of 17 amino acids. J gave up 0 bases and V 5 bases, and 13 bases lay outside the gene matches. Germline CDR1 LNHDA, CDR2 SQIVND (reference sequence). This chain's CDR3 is CASSPDWAGDVSYEQYF. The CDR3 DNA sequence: TGTGCCAGTAGTCCTGACTGGGCGGGAGATGTCTCCTACGAGCAGTACTTC.

This CDR3 is CASISGDTNNEQFF. Here the CDR3 DNA reads TGTGCCAGCATATCTGGTGACACGAACAATGAGCAGTTCTTC. The chain couples TRBV2 to TRBJ2-1; D not resolved. The V end lost 7 bases, the J end lost 5 bases, and 15 bases lay between the germline ends. Germline V lookup: CDR1 SNHLY, CDR2 FYNNEI. CDR3 length equals 14 residues.

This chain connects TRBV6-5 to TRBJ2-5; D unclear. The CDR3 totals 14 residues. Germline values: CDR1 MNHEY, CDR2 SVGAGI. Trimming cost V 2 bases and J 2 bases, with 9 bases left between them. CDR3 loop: CASSYGWTQETQYF. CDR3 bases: TGTGCCAGCAGTTACGGCTGGACGCAAGAGACCCAGTACTTC.

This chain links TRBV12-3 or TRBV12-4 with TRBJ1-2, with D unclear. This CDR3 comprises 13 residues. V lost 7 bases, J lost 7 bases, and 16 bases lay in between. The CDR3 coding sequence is TGTGCCAGCACCCCGCGTGAATCGGTTGGCTACACCTTC. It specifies CASTPRESVGYTF.

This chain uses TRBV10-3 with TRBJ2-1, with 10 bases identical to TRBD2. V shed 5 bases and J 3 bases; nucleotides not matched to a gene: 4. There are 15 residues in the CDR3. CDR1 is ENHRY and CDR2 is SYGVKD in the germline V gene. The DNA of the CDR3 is TGTGCCATCAGTTCCACTAGCGGGAACTACAATGAGCAGTTCTTC. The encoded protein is CAISSTSGNYNEQFF.

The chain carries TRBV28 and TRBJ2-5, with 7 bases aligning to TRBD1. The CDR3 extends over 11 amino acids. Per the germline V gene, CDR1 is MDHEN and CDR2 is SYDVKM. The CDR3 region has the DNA TGTGGGACAGGTGGGGCAGAGACCCAGTACTTC. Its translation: CGTGGAETQYF.

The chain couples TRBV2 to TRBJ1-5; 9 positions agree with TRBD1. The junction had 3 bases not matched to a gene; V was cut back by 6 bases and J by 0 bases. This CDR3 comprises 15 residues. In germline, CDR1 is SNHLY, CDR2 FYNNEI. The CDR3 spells CASSAGQGSNQPQHF. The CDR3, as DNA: TGTGCCAGCAGCGCGGGACAGGGTAGCAATCAGCCCCAGCATTTT. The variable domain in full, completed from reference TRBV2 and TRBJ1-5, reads EPEVTQTPSHQVTQMGQEVILRCVPISNHLYFYWYRQILGQKVEFLVSFYNNEISEKSEIFDDQFSVERPDGSNFTLKIRSTKLEDSAMYFCASSAGQGSNQPQHFGDGTRLSIL.

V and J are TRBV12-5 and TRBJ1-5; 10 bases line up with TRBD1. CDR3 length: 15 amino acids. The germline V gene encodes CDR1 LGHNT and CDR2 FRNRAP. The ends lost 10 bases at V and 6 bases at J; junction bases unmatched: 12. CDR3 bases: TGTGCTATCGTCCCCATAGGACAGGGGGTTCAGCCCCAGCATTTT. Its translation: CAIVPIGQGVQPQHF. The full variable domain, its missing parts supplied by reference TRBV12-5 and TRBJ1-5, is DARVTQTPRHKVTEMGQEVTMRCQPILGHNTVFWYRQTMMQGLELLAYFRNRAPLDDSGMPKDRFSAEMPDATLATLKIQPSEPRDSAVYFCAIVPIGQGVQPQHFGDGTRLSIL.

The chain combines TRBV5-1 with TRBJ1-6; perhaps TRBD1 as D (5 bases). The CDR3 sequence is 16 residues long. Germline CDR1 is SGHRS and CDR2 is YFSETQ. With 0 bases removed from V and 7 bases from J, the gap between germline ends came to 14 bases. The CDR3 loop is CASSLERGAGNSPLHF. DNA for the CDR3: TGCGCCAGCAGCTTGGAGAGGGGCGCGGGAAATTCACCCCTCCACTTT.

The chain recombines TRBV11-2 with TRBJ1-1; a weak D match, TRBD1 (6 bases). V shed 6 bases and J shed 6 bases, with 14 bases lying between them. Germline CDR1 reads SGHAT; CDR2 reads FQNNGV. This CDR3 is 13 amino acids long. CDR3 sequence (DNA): TGTGCCAGCAGGGACAGATTGATCGCTGAAGCTTTCTTT. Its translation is CASRDRLIAEAFF.

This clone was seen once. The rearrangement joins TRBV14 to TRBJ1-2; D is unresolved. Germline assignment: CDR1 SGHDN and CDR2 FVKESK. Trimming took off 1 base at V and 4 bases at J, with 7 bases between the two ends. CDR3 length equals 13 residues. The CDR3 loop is CASSQGQTYGYTF. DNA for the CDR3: TGTGCCAGCAGCCAAGGTCAGACCTATGGCTACACCTTC. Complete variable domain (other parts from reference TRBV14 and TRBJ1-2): EAGVTQFPSHSVIEKGQTVTLRCDPISGHDNLYWYRRVMGKEIKFLLHFVKESKQDESGMPNNRFLAERTGGTYSTLKVQPAELEDSGVYFCASSQGQTYGYTFGSGTRLTVV.